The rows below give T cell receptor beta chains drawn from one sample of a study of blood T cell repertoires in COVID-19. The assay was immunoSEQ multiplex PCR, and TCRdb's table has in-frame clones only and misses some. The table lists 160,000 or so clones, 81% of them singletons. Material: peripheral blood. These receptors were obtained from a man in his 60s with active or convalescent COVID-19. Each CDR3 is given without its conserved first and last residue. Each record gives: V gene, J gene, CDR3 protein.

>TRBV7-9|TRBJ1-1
AGTPIDRGGDTEAF
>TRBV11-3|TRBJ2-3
ASSDLTGTTDTQY
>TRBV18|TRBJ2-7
ASSLTGDGYEQY
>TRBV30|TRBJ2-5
AWSSGANGETQY
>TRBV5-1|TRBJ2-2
ASSSGLAGDTTGELF
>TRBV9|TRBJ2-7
ASSPGTFAYEQY
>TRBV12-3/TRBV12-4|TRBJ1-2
ASSLRQYGYT
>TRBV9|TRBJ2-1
ASSPRTGGNEQF
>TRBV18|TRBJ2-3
ASSPDGTDTDTQY
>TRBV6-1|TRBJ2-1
ASSEVADREYNEQF
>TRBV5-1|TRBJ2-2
ASSPRQGKDTGELF
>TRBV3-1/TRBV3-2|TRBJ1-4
ASSRTEGGGEKLF
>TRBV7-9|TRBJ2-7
ASSWRESYEQY
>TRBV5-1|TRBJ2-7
ASSLQGASHEQY
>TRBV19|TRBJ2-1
ASSITRTSGSRVREQF
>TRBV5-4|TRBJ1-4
ASSQDRGGLEKLF
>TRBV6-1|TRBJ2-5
ASSDRLAGGTQY
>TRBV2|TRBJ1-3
ASSGTGSGNTIY
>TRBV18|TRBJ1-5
ASSRSRDSNQPQH
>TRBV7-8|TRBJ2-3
ASSLFVSRGTDTQY
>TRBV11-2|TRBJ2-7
ASSLDPSYEQY
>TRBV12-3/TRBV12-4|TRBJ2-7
ASGTDLFGEQY
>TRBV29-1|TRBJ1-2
SVGTGEMNGYT
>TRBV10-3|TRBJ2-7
AISGGTSGGNLYEQY
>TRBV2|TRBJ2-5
ASELSLTGTALAGGRQTQY
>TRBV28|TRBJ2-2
ASSQLGSGGELF
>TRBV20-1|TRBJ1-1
SVPGATEAF
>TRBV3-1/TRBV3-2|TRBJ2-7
ASSVSGTTYEQY
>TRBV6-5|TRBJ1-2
ASSYKGAGGYT
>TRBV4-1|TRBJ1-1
ASSQDRQVNTEAF
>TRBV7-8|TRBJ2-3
ASSVTGRGGVGTQY
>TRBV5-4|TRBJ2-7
ASSLYSAYEQY
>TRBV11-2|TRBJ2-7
ASSFQTYEQY